These 25 T cell receptor beta chains came from one sample sequenced in a study of T cells in women clearing cervical HPV infection. Sequencing was performed with immunoSEQ multiplex PCR; in TCRdb, only in-frame clones are kept and a portion is missing. With 30,000 to 45,000 clones in the sample, the ten largest clones hold around 6%. Sequences were obtained from blood buffy coat. The receptors derive from a woman aged 18 to 75 with a cervical HPV16 infection that either progressed to CIN3+ or cleared (not recorded which).

About this clone itself: The CDR3 goes on 3 residues after the read ends, and that part is filled in from the germline J gene. This chain links TRBV5-1 with TRBJ2-2; tentatively, D is TRBD1 (5 bases). This CDR3 contains 15 residues. CDR1 and CDR2 (germline): SGHRS, YFSETQ. The CDR3 region is CASSLDRPPNEKLFF. The CDR3 DNA, read in part, is TGCGCCAGCAGCTTGGACAGGCCCCCTAATGAAAAG.

The CDR3 sequence is CAWSVGAAKNIQYF. The sequenced part of the CDR3 DNA is TGTGCCTGGAGTGTAGGGGCAGCTAAAAACATT. The chain joins TRBV30 to TRBJ2-4; maybe TRBD1 (5 bases). The read terminates 3 residues ahead of where the CDR3 ends, so the germline J gene completes it. Per germline, CDR1 GTSNPN and CDR2 SVGIG (reference sequence). The CDR3 extends over 14 amino acids. The germline V and J ends were trimmed by 0 bases and 4 bases, with 10 bases remaining between them.

Remarks on this clone: Read coverage stops 3 residues before the CDR3 terminus; the germline J gene supplies the remainder. The rearrangement links TRBV2 to TRBJ2-7; D is possibly TRBD1 or TRBD2 (6 bases each). Germline V lookup: CDR1 SNHLY, CDR2 FYNNEI. The CDR3 runs to 12 residues. The V gene lost 6 bases and the J gene lost 4 bases, with 10 bases spanning the gap. The CDR3 sequence is CASSQGRYEQYF. The CDR3 bases that were read are TGTGCCAGCAGCCAGGGGAGGTACGAG.

About this clone itself: The read is 3 residues too short to cover the CDR3 end, so that end is filled in from the germline J gene. This sequence joins TRBV20-1 and TRBJ2-4; 7 bases fit TRBD2. Germline CDR1 is DFQATT and CDR2 is SNEGSKA (reference sequence). CDR3 size: 15 residues. The ends lost 1 base at V and 6 bases at J; junction bases unmatched: 9. CDR3 bases read: TGCAGTGCTAGAGGTGATGGCGGGAGAGTAAACATT. Residues: CSARGDGGRVNI. The whole CDR3 protein reads CSARGDGGRVNIQYF.

Turning to this clone: Read sequence stops 3 residues before the CDR3 end, and the germline J gene provides the missing end. The J gene is TRBJ2-1, the V gene TRBV7-2, with a possible D match to TRBD1 (6 bases). The CDR3 totals 14 residues. The V and J ends lost 5 bases and 4 bases respectively, with 12 bases between them. Germline V gene lookup returns CDR1 SGHTA and CDR2 FQGNSA. This CDR3 is CASSPRTVYNEQFF. The sequenced part of the CDR3 DNA is TGTGCCAGCAGCCCGAGGACAGTTTACAATGAG.

Partial CDR3 DNA: TGTGCCAGCAGCTTCGGACTAGCGCGCACAGATACG. Translation: CASSFGLARTDT. The full CDR3 protein is CASSFGLARTDTQYF. The chain links TRBV5-4 to TRBJ2-3; TRBD2 matches at 9 bases. The CDR3 end lies 3 residues beyond the end of the read and is filled in from the germline J gene. V lost 2 bases and J lost 1; bases outside the gene matches: 2. The germline V gene has CDR1 SGHNT and CDR2 YYREEE (reference sequence). The CDR3 is 15 amino acids.

The CDR3 protein is CSARDPAIPNYGYTF. The sequenced part of the CDR3 DNA is TGCAGTGCTAGAGATCCCGCGATTCCAAACTATGGC. The genes are TRBV20-1 and TRBJ1-2; D is unclear. The read halts 3 residues ahead of the CDR3 end, with the missing end drawn from the germline J gene. The V end was cut by 0 bases, the J end by 2 bases, with 13 bases between. The germline V gene has CDR1 DFQATT and CDR2 SNEGSKA (reference sequence). There are 15 residues in the CDR3.

The sequenced part of the CDR3 DNA is TGCGCCAGCAGCCCTACCCTCTCTGGGGCCAACGTA. Translating gives CASSPTLSGANV. The whole CDR3 sequence reads CASSPTLSGANVLFF. This rearrangement joins TRBV5-1 to TRBJ1-4; D perhaps matches TRBD1 (5 bases). Read coverage stops 3 residues before the CDR3 terminus; the germline J gene supplies the remainder. The CDR3 is 15 amino acids. Germline V gene sequence: CDR1 SGHRS, CDR2 YFSETQ.

In regard to this clone: From the germline J gene comes the end of the CDR3, since the read stops 3 residues before it. The chain is built from TRBV7-1 and TRBJ2-1; TRBD2 matches 8 bases. TRBV7-1 qualifies as an ORF whose function is uncertain. This CDR3 spans 22 amino acids. With 3 bases clipped from V and 1 base from J, the junction kept 23 bases outside the gene matches. The sequenced part of the CDR3 DNA is TGTGCCAGCAGCTCGTCACAGATGAAACAGCGGGAGAATCAAGTTTCCTACAATGAG. This codes for CASSSSQMKQRENQVSYNE. The complete CDR3 sequence is CASSSSQMKQRENQVSYNEQFF.

In the case of this clone: Read sequence stops 3 residues before the CDR3 end, and the germline J gene provides the missing end. V is TRBV20-1 and J is TRBJ2-3; TRBD1 matches 7 bases. Germline lookup yields CDR1 DFQATT and CDR2 SNEGSKA (reference sequence). The CDR3 length is 13 residues. The V gene end was trimmed by 8 bases and the J gene end by 6 bases; junction bases not matched to a gene: 11. CDR3 DNA, as far as it was read: TGCAGTTCCGAGAGGACAGGTGTGGATACG. Protein: CSSERTGVDT. The full CDR3 protein is CSSERTGVDTQYF.

Of note for this clone: From the germline J gene comes the end of the CDR3, since the read stops 3 residues before it. The chain couples TRBV11-2 to TRBJ2-7; 7 nucleotides line up with TRBD1. Germline V gene lookup returns CDR1 SGHAT and CDR2 FQNNGV. V gave up 5 bases and J gave up 5 bases; unmatched junction bases: 6. The CDR3 spans 13 residues. The CDR3 loop is CASSRGQADEQYF. The part of the CDR3 DNA that was read is TGTGCCAGCAGCCGCGGACAGGCAGACGAG.

Notes on this clone: Read sequence stops 3 residues before the CDR3 end, and the germline J gene provides the missing end. V is TRBV29-1 and J is TRBJ2-3; 9 positions match TRBD1. J lost 3 bases, V lost 6 bases, and 4 bases had no gene match. CDR1 is SQVTM and CDR2 is ANQGSEA in the germline V gene. The CDR3 is 13 residues long. The CDR3 reads CSVGDRVTDTQYF. The DNA read from the CDR3 is TGCAGCGTCGGGGACAGGGTGACAGATACG.

A remark on this clone: The missing CDR3 end, 3 residues past where the read stops, is filled in from the germline J gene. The chain uses TRBV29-1 and TRBJ1-1, with D possibly TRBD1 on 6 matching bases. CDR3 length: 12 amino acids. CDR1 is SQVTM, CDR2 ANQGSEA, per germline. CDR3 protein: CSVPGATNEAFF. The DNA read from the CDR3 is TGCAGCGTCCCAGGGGCCACCAACGAA.

With respect to this clone: Read coverage stops 3 residues before the CDR3 terminus; the germline J gene supplies the remainder. J is TRBJ2-3 and V is TRBV9, with D hard to call. This CDR3 region has 15 residues. The germline V gene encodes CDR1 SGDLS and CDR2 YYNGEE. This chain's CDR3 is CASSVGLLEEETQYF. The sequenced part of the CDR3 DNA is TGTGCCAGCAGCGTAGGACTCCTGGAAGAAGAGACG. Full variable domain (rest looked up from reference TRBV9 and TRBJ2-3): DSGVTQTPKHLITATGQRVTLRCSPRSGDLSVYWYQQSLDQGLQFLIQYYNGEERAKGNILERFSAQQFPDLHSELNLSSLELGDSALYFCASSVGLLEEETQYFGPGTRLTVL.

Of note for this clone: The CDR3 end falls 3 residues outside the read, so it is completed with the germline J gene. V gene TRBV10-2 combines with J gene TRBJ2-3; TRBD2 aligns across 13 bases. This CDR3 spans 16 amino acids. CDR1 WSHSY and CDR2 SAAADI come from the germline V gene. J gave up 0 bases and V 6 bases, and 3 bases lay outside the gene matches. The CDR3 spells CASSSGLAGSTDTQYF. The covered CDR3 bases are TGCGCCAGCAGCTCGGGACTAGCGGGGAGCACAGATACG.

On this clone itself: The CDR3 end falls 3 residues outside the read, so it is completed with the germline J gene. The chain links TRBV7-9 to TRBJ1-2; D ambiguous. The CDR3 is made up of 15 amino acids. Germline-derived CDR1 and CDR2 are SEHNR and FQNEAQ (reference sequence). The CDR3 reads CASSLGSGRSDTYTF. The CDR3 DNA, read in part, is TGTGCCAGCAGCTTAGGCAGCGGCCGCTCAGATACC.

A note on this clone: The read terminates 3 residues before the CDR3 end, so the remaining end is supplied by the germline J gene. The V call is TRBV5-1, the J call TRBJ1-4; 7 nucleotides line up with TRBD1. The CDR3 consists of 15 residues. CDR1 and CDR2 (germline): SGHRS, YFSETQ. The CDR3 loop reads CASSPDRAGANVLFF. The CDR3 bases that were read are TGCGCCAGCAGCCCCGACAGGGCCGGGGCCAACGTA.

Of note for this clone: The missing CDR3 end, 3 residues past where the read stops, is filled in from the germline J gene. The chain links TRBV7-8 to TRBJ2-7; perhaps D is TRBD1 or TRBD2 (6 bases each). The V and J ends lost 4 bases and 0 bases respectively, with 13 bases between them. Germline CDR1 and CDR2: SGHVS and FQNEAQ. The length of the CDR3 is 15 residues. CDR3 sequence reads: CASSSRRDTSYEQYF. The covered CDR3 bases are TGTGCCAGCAGCTCTCGGCGGGACACCTCCTACGAG. The whole variable domain, remainder taken from reference TRBV7-8 and TRBJ2-7, is GAGVSQSPRYKVAKRGQDVALRCDPISGHVSLFWYQQALGQGPEFLTYFQNEAQLDKSGLPSDRFFAERPEGSVSTLKIQRTQQEDSAVYLCASSSRRDTSYEQYFGPGTRLTVT.

Concerning this clone: Sequence at one end of the junction differs from germline and may be a read error. The CDR3 end is not reached by the read, which stops 3 residues before it; the germline J gene fills it in. The genes are TRBV4-2 and TRBJ1-2; a weak D match, TRBD1 (5 bases). This CDR3 contains 16 residues. CDR1 and CDR2 from the germline V gene are LGHNA and YNFKEQ. The CDR3 bases that were read are TGCGCCAGCAGCCCCGGGGGGGGAACTGACGACTATGGC. Translating it yields CASSPGGGTDDYG. The CDR3 in full is CASSPGGGTDDYGYTF.

With respect to this clone: The read gets to within 3 residues of the CDR3 end, and the germline J gene fills in the rest. The chain carries TRBV19 and TRBJ1-2, with 8 bases matching TRBD1. The length of the CDR3 is 13 residues. Germline CDR1 is LNHDA and CDR2 is SQIVND (reference sequence). V trimming: 10 bases; J trimming: 6 bases; junction bases outside the gene matches: 10. The CDR3 loop is CATHTTGADGYTF. Partial CDR3 DNA: TGTGCCACCCATACGACAGGGGCTGATGGC.

On this clone: From the germline J gene comes the end of the CDR3, since the read stops 3 residues before it. The V and J genes are TRBV18 and TRBJ1-1; D not resolved. The CDR3 contains 14 residues. Looked up from germline, CDR1 is KGHSH and CDR2 is LQKENI. The part of the CDR3 DNA that was read is TGTGCCAGCTCACCAGGTGCGCTCCCTGACATT. This translates into CASSPGALPDI. The CDR3, in full, reads CASSPGALPDIAFF.

In the case of this clone: The CDR3 is cut off 3 residues early in the read; its end comes from the germline J gene. The chain has TRBV7-2 and TRBJ2-3; D may be TRBD1 or TRBD2 (5 bases each). This CDR3 has 16 amino acids. Trimming took 0 bases from V and 2 from J, leaving 12 bases between them. Germline V gene sequence: CDR1 SGHTA, CDR2 FQGNSA. The sequenced CDR3 bases are TGTGCCAGCAGCTTAGCATCAGGGAGCTTCACAGATACG. Translating it yields CASSLASGSFTDT. The whole CDR3 protein reads CASSLASGSFTDTQYF. The whole variable domain, remainder taken from reference TRBV7-2 and TRBJ2-3, is GAGVSQSPSNKVTEKGKDVELRCDPISGHTALYWYRQSLGQGLEFLIYFQGNSAPDKSGLPSDRFSAERTGGSVSTLTIQRTQQEDSAVYLCASSLASGSFTDTQYFGPGTRLTVL.

Remarks on this clone: The CDR3 end lies 3 residues beyond the end of the read and is filled in from the germline J gene. V gene TRBV19 combines with J gene TRBJ1-5, with D possibly matching TRBD1 (5 bases). Germline CDR1 reads LNHDA; CDR2 reads SQIVND (reference sequence). V was cut by 3 bases and J by 6 bases, with 12 bases left in between. The CDR3 has 14 residues. CDR3 loop: CASSIGRASQPQHF. Partial CDR3 DNA: TGTGCCAGTAGTATCGGCAGGGCAAGTCAGCCC.

As to this clone: The CDR3 end falls 3 residues outside the read, so it is completed with the germline J gene. The rearrangement joins TRBV4-1 to TRBJ2-3; 9 bases map to TRBD2. The germline CDR1 and CDR2 sequences are MGHRA and YSYEKL. V trimming: 1 base; J trimming: 4 bases; junction bases outside the gene matches: 9. This CDR3 comprises 17 residues. The sequenced CDR3 bases are TGCGCCAGCAGCCAAGGCCCAAGCGGGGGGATCGCAGATACG. This encodes CASSQGPSGGIADT. The entire CDR3 reads CASSQGPSGGIADTQYF.

Turning to this clone: The CDR3 extends 3 residues past the end of the read, so its final part is completed from the germline J gene. This chain connects TRBV5-1 to TRBJ1-1; 8 bases are shared with TRBD1. The CDR3 is made up of 16 amino acids. In germline, CDR1 is SGHRS, CDR2 YFSETQ. The ends lost 5 bases at V and 3 bases at J; junction bases unmatched: 12. The covered CDR3 bases are TGCGCCAGCAGTTTCGGACAGGGAGTCCGATACACTGAA. It codes for CASSFGQGVRYTE. The full CDR3 sequence reads CASSFGQGVRYTEAFF.